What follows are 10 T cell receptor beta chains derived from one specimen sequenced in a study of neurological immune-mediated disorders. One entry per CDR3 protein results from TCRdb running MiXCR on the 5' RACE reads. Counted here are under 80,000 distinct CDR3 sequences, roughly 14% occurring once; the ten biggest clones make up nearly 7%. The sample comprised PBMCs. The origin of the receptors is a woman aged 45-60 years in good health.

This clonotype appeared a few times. The CDR3 is CASSSDGGYSPQHF. Here the CDR3 DNA reads TGTGCCAGCAGTTCGGACGGGGGCTACTCCCCCCAGCATTTT. This rearrangement joins TRBV28 to TRBJ1-5, with D possibly TRBD1 on 6 matching bases. Looked up from germline, CDR1 is MDHEN and CDR2 is SYDVKM. The CDR3 consists of 14 residues. The V end lost 4 bases, the J end lost 10 bases, and 17 bases lay between the germline ends.

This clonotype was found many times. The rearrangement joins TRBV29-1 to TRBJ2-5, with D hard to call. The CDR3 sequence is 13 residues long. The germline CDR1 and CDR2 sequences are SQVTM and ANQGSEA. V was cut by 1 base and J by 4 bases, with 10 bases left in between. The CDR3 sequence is CSVEANRRETQYF. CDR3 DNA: TGCAGCGTTGAAGCGAACCGTCGAGAGACCCAGTACTTC.

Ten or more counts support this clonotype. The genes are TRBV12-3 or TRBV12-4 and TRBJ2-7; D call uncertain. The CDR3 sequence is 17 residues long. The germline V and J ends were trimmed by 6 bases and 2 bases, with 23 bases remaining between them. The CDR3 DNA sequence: TGTGCCAGCAGCCAAGTGGCCGGCGGAAGGCGAACCTACGAGCAGTACTTC. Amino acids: CASSQVAGGRRTYEQYF.

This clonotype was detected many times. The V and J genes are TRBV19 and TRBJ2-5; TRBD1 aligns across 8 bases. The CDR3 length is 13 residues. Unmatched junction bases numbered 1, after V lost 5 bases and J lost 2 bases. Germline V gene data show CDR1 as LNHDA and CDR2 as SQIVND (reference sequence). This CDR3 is CASSGTGQETQYF. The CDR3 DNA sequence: TGTGCCAGTAGTGGGACAGGTCAAGAGACCCAGTACTTC.

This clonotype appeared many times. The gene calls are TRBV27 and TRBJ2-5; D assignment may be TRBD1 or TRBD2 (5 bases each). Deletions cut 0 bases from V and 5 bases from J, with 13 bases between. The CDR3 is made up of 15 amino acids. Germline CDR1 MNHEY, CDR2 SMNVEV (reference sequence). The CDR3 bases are TGTGCCAGCAGTTTATCAACGAGGGGAAGGGAGACCCAGTACTTC. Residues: CASSLSTRGRETQYF.

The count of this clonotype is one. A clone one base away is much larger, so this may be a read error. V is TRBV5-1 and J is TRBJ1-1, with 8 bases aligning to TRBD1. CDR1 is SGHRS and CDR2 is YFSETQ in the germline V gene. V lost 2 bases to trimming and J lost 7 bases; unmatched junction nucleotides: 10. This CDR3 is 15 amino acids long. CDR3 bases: TGCGCCAGCAGCTTTTCCGTTCAGGGGGCGGGTGAAGCTTTCTTT. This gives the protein CASSFSVQGAGEAFF.

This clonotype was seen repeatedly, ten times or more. This chain's CDR3 is CASSLPGQGLENIQYF. The CDR3, as DNA: TGCGCCAGCAGCTTACCGGGACAGGGACTCGAAAACATTCAGTACTTC. This rearrangement joins TRBV5-1 to TRBJ2-4, with 9 bases lining up with TRBD1. Germline V gives CDR1 SGHRS, CDR2 YFSETQ. V lost 2 bases and J lost 5; bases outside the gene matches: 8. The CDR3 is made up of 16 amino acids.

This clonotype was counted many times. Here the CDR3 reads CSARDLQQETQYF. CDR3 nucleotide sequence: TGCAGTGCTAGAGATCTTCAACAAGAGACCCAGTACTTC. This chain connects TRBV20-1 to TRBJ2-5; D is undetermined. Deletions cut 0 bases from V and 2 bases from J, with 7 bases between. Germline V gives CDR1 DFQATT, CDR2 SNEGSKA (reference sequence). The CDR3 runs 13 residues.

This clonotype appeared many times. The CDR3 loop reads CASSQGLGKAFF. Here the CDR3 DNA reads TGTGCCAGCAGCCAAGGACTGGGAAAAGCTTTCTTT. The rearrangement links TRBV3-1 to TRBJ1-1, with D unresolved. CDR1 is LGHDT, CDR2 YNNKEL, per germline (reference sequence). V shed 1 base and J shed 9 bases, with 9 bases lying between them. The CDR3 contains 12 residues.

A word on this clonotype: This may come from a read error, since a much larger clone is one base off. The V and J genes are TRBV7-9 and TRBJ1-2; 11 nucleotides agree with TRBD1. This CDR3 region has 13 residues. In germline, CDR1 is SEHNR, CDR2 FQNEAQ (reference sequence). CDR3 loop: CASSPDRGQADNF. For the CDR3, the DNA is TGTGCCAGCAGCCCGGACAGGGGGCAAGCTGACAACTTC.